The 20 T cell receptor beta chains in this list originate from one sample, sequenced in a study of T cell responses to AZD1222 COVID-19 vaccine. Assay: immunoSEQ multiplex PCR; the TCRdb copy retains only in-frame clones and omits some. In the table there are around 130,000 clones, 93% of which are singletons. Source: peripheral blood, taken on day 0 of AZD1222 vaccination. All receptors come from an adult in good health.

The chain links TRBV5-4 to TRBJ2-3; 9 bases line up with TRBD1. In germline, CDR1 is SGHNT, CDR2 YYREEE (reference sequence). The V and J ends lost 0 bases and 2 bases, in that order; junction bases with no gene match: 7. CDR3 length: 17 residues. CDR3 nucleotides: TGTGCCAGCAGCTTGGTTGGGACAGGGCTATCCACAGATACGCAGTATTTT. This sequence encodes CASSLVGTGLSTDTQYF.

The rearrangement links TRBV19 to TRBJ1-4; possibly TRBD1 for D (6 bases). CDR1 and CDR2 (germline): LNHDA, SQIVND (reference sequence). The CDR3 is 15 amino acids. Trimming took off 7 bases at V and 4 bases at J, with 16 bases between the two ends. Here the CDR3 reads CASKDRRTYNEKLFF. The CDR3 DNA reads TGTGCCAGTAAGGACAGAAGGACCTATAATGAAAAACTGTTTTTT.

This clone was counted once. V and J are TRBV2 and TRBJ2-3, with 8 bases identical to TRBD2. V gave up 5 bases and J gave up 4 bases; unmatched junction bases: 8. This CDR3 is built from 15 residues. Looked up from germline, CDR1 is SNHLY and CDR2 is FYNNEI. The CDR3 here is CASSSLAGMADTQYF. Here the CDR3 DNA reads TGTGCCAGCAGTTCTCTAGCGGGTATGGCAGATACGCAGTATTTT.

V and J are TRBV7-2 and TRBJ2-7; D is possibly TRBD2 (6 bases). Trimming removed 1 base at V and 3 bases at J, with 10 bases between. Germline lookup yields CDR1 SGHTA and CDR2 FQGNSA. The CDR3 has 14 amino acids. The CDR3 DNA is TGTGCCAGCAGCTTAGTTGCGGGAATCTACGAGCAGTACTTC. Translating gives CASSLVAGIYEQYF.

The rearrangement links TRBV28 to TRBJ1-3; 8 bases fit TRBD1. Trimming at V came to 8 bases and at J to 3 bases, leaving 18 bases not matched to a gene. This CDR3 has 18 residues. Per the germline V gene, CDR1 is MDHEN and CDR2 is SYDVKM. In DNA, the CDR3 is TGTGCCAGCCAACGGGGACAGGAATCAGTTGCCAATGGAAACACCATATATTTT. Amino acid sequence: CASQRGQESVANGNTIYF. The complete variable domain, with remaining parts taken from reference TRBV28 and TRBJ1-3, reads DVKVTQSSRYLVKRTGEKVFLECVQDMDHENMFWYRQDPGLGLRLIYFSYDVKMKEKGDIPEGYSVSREKKERFSLILESASTNQTSMYLCASQRGQESVANGNTIYFGEGSWLTVV.

V usage is TRBV3-1 (or the pseudogene TRBV3-2) and J usage is TRBJ2-1, with 10 bases aligning to TRBD2. The V segment lost 6 bases and the J segment 8 bases; nucleotides outside the gene matches: 4. CDR1 is LGHDT, CDR2 YNNKEL, per germline (reference sequence). This CDR3 spans 13 amino acids. CDR3 in amino acids: CASRRTSGDEQFF. Written as DNA, the CDR3 is TGTGCCAGCAGGCGGACTAGCGGCGATGAGCAGTTCTTC.

This rearrangement joins TRBV29-1 to TRBJ1-2; no definite D call. V was clipped by 6 bases and J by 0 bases, with 11 bases between them. This CDR3 has 13 amino acids. Germline loops: CDR1 SQVTM, CDR2 ANQGSEA. The CDR3 here is CSVCKGANYGYTF. In DNA, the CDR3 is TGCAGCGTGTGTAAGGGAGCTAACTATGGCTACACCTTC.

The chain uses TRBV7-9 and TRBJ1-1; 7 bases fit TRBD1. CDR1 and CDR2 from the germline V gene are SEHNR and FQNEAQ (reference sequence). The CDR3 is 15 residues long. The V segment lost 4 bases and the J segment 4 bases; nucleotides outside the gene matches: 9. The CDR3 sequence: CASSYPRGGSTEAFF. In DNA form, the CDR3 reads TGTGCCAGCAGCTACCCCAGAGGGGGCTCCACTGAAGCTTTCTTT.

The chain links TRBV6-5 to TRBJ1-1, with D hard to call. V lost 10 bases and J 3 bases, leaving 18 bases between the germline ends. This CDR3 region has 14 residues. CDR1 and CDR2 from the germline V gene are MNHEY and SVGAGI. For the CDR3, the DNA is TGTGCCACCCACCCTGGGCGAACCCACACTGAAGCTTTCTTT. Its translation is CATHPGRTHTEAFF.

This clone was observed once. The chain links TRBV2 to TRBJ2-7; D possibly corresponds to TRBD2 (6 bases). CDR3 length: 16 amino acids. The V end was cut by 6 bases, the J end by 5 bases, with 23 bases between. CDR1 and CDR2 from the germline V gene are SNHLY and FYNNEI. CDR3: CASRLGLSPDADEQYF. Here the CDR3 DNA reads TGTGCCAGCAGGTTGGGACTCTCCCCCGATGCTGACGAGCAGTACTTC.

The chain combines TRBV6-1 with TRBJ1-3; D possibly corresponds to TRBD1 (5 bases). V gave up 0 bases and J gave up 3 bases, with 12 bases separating them. This CDR3 is built from 16 residues. Looked up from germline, CDR1 is MNHNS and CDR2 is SASEGT. CDR3 DNA sequence: TGTGCCAGCAGTGAAGCCGCAGGGCAAGGTGGAAACACCATATATTTT. Translating it yields CASSEAAGQGGNTIYF.

V is TRBV12-5 and J is TRBJ2-1; 9 positions match TRBD2. The length of the CDR3 is 18 residues. Germline trimming cut 0 bases from V and 4 bases from J; bases unmatched to any gene: 10. The germline CDR1 and CDR2 sequences are LGHNT and FRNRAP. The chain's CDR3 is CASGLVLGGRAPYNEQFF. The CDR3 bases are TGTGCTAGTGGTTTGGTACTCGGCGGGAGGGCCCCATACAATGAGCAGTTCTTC. The full variable domain, rest sourced from reference TRBV12-5 and TRBJ2-1, is DARVTQTPRHKVTEMGQEVTMRCQPILGHNTVFWYRQTMMQGLELLAYFRNRAPLDDSGMPKDRFSAEMPDATLATLKIQPSEPRDSAVYFCASGLVLGGRAPYNEQFFGPGTRLTVL.

V is TRBV6-5 and J is TRBJ1-2; TRBD1 might be the D (6 bases). There are 13 residues in the CDR3. In germline, CDR1 is MNHEY, CDR2 SVGAGI. Trimming pared 6 bases from V and 5 bases from J, leaving 13 bases between. CDR3 residues: CASRWTVSYGYTF. The CDR3 coding sequence is TGTGCCAGCAGGTGGACAGTCTCTTATGGCTACACCTTC.

This clone is a singleton in its sample. This chain connects TRBV28 to TRBJ1-3, with TRBD1 identical over 7 bases. The V gene's germline CDR1 is MDHEN and CDR2 SYDVKM. V lost 6 bases to trimming and J lost 6 bases; unmatched junction nucleotides: 5. The CDR3 has 13 amino acids. CDR3 in amino acids: CASRTGDPNTIYF. DNA for the CDR3: TGTGCCAGCAGAACAGGGGATCCAAACACCATATATTTT. The variable domain in full, completed from reference TRBV28 and TRBJ1-3, reads DVKVTQSSRYLVKRTGEKVFLECVQDMDHENMFWYRQDPGLGLRLIYFSYDVKMKEKGDIPEGYSVSREKKERFSLILESASTNQTSMYLCASRTGDPNTIYFGEGSWLTVV.

J is TRBJ1-5 and V is TRBV28, with D perhaps TRBD1 (5 bases). Germline CDR1 MDHEN, CDR2 SYDVKM. The CDR3 covers 13 residues. The V gene lost 8 bases and the J gene lost 6 bases, with 14 bases spanning the gap. The CDR3 spells CASGGGGTQPQHF. The CDR3 DNA reads as TGTGCCAGCGGGGGTGGAGGTACTCAGCCCCAGCATTTT. Supplemented by reference TRBV28 and TRBJ1-5, the full variable domain reads DVKVTQSSRYLVKRTGEKVFLECVQDMDHENMFWYRQDPGLGLRLIYFSYDVKMKEKGDIPEGYSVSREKKERFSLILESASTNQTSMYLCASGGGGTQPQHFGDGTRLSIL.

The chain couples TRBV5-5 to TRBJ2-5; 14 bases match TRBD2. The CDR3 covers 15 residues. CDR1 SGHKS and CDR2 YYEKEE come from the germline V gene (reference sequence). V was pared by 4 bases and J by 5 bases, with 4 bases of the junction left unmatched. The CDR3 loop reads CASSLWTSGRETQYF. DNA of the CDR3: TGTGCCAGCAGCCTATGGACTAGCGGGAGGGAGACCCAGTACTTC.

This rearrangement joins TRBV28 to TRBJ2-7; the D call may be TRBD1 or TRBD2 (6 bases each). The CDR3 covers 15 residues. The germline V and J ends were trimmed by 7 bases and 6 bases, with 22 bases remaining between them. CDR1 is MDHEN, CDR2 SYDVKM, per germline. The CDR3 DNA is TGTGCCAGCACCCCCTCTGGCAGGGGACTCGGCGAGCAGTACTTC. Its protein product is CASTPSGRGLGEQYF.

The chain recombines TRBV7-9 with TRBJ2-5, with D perhaps matching TRBD1 (6 bases). The CDR3 loop spans 15 amino acids. From germline, CDR1 is SEHNR and CDR2 FQNEAQ (reference sequence). Trimming took 0 bases from V and 5 from J, leaving 13 bases between them. DNA for the CDR3: TGTGCCAGCAGCTTAGCTGTGGGGGCTGGGGAGACCCAGTACTTC. Its protein product is CASSLAVGAGETQYF.

The chain links TRBV19 to TRBJ2-3, with 7 bases matching TRBD1. There are 14 residues in the CDR3. With V trimmed by 1 base and J by 6 bases, 4 bases remained unmatched. CDR1 and CDR2 from the germline V gene are LNHDA and SQIVND (reference sequence). The chain's CDR3 is CASSIGLDRDTQYF. CDR3 coding DNA: TGTGCCAGTAGTATAGGGTTGGACAGGGATACGCAGTATTTT.

This chain uses TRBV29-1 with TRBJ1-3; tentative D call: TRBD1 (5 bases). This CDR3 region has 14 residues. Trimming stripped 3 bases from V and 1 base from J, with 10 bases between. CDR1 and CDR2 (germline): SQVTM, ANQGSEA. In DNA form, the CDR3 reads TGCAGCGTTGATTGGGGGGGATCTGGAAACACCATATATTTT. It codes for CSVDWGGSGNTIYF.